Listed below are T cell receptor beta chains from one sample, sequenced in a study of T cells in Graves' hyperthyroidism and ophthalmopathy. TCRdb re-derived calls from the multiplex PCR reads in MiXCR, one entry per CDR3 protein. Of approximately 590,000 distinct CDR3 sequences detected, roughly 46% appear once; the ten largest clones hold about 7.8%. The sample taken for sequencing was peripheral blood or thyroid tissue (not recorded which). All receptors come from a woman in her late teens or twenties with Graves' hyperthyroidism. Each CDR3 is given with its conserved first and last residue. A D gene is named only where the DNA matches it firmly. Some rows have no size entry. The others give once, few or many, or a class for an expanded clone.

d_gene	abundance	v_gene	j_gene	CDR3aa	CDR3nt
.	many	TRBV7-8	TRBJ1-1	CASSHAGLAGTEAFF	TGTGCCAGCAGCCATGCAGGGTTAGCGGGGACTGAAGCTTTCTTT
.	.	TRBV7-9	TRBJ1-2	CASSLDLGALDYGYTF	TGTGCCAGCAGCTTGGATTTGGGGGCGCTGGACTATGGCTACACCTTC
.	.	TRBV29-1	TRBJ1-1	CSIRSAARGNTEAFF	TGCAGCATCCGATCGGCAGCCAGAGGGAACACTGAAGCTTTCTTT
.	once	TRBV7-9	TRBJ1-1	CASSLEGFSEAFF	TGTGCCAGCAGCTTAGAGGGGTTCTCTGAAGCTTTCTTT
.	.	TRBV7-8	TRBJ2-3	CASSFPTLTNTQYF	TGTGCCAGCAGCTTCCCGACGCTCACGAATACGCAGTATTTT
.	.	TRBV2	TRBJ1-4	CASSEGVEKLFF	TGTGCCAGCAGTGAGGGGGTTGAAAAACTGTTTTTT
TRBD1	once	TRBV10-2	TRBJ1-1	CASTGGRVEAFF	TGCGCCAGCACAGGGGGGAGGGTTGAAGCTTTCTTT
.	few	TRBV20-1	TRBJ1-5	CSARDGTDQPQHF	TGCAGTGCTAGAGATGGGACGGATCAGCCCCAGCATTTT
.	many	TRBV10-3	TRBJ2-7	CAIRPGEVAYEQYF	TGTGCCATCCGGCCGGGCGAAGTCGCCTACGAGCAGTACTTC
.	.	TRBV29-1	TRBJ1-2	CSVGGQGGGYTF	TGCAGCGTTGGAGGGCAGGGTGGAGGCTACACCTTC
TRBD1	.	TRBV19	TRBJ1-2	CASSIVHTGDYGYTF	TGTGCCAGTAGTATAGTTCACACAGGGGACTATGGCTACACCTTC
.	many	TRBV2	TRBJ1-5	CASSEGYRQPQHF	TGTGCCAGCAGTGAAGGATACAGGCAGCCCCAGCATTTT
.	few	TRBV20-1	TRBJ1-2	CSASSRVSVGYTF	TGCAGTGCTAGTTCCAGGGTCTCCGTCGGCTACACCTTC
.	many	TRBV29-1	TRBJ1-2	CSVAESALNYGYTF	TGCAGCGTTGCCGAGTCAGCCTTAAACTATGGCTACACCTTC
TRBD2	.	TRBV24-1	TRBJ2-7	CATSDSQGTSGRTIRYEQYF	TGTGCCACCAGTGATTCCCAGGGGACTAGCGGGAGGACCATTCGGTACGAGCAGTACTTC
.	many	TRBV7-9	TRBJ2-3	CASSSPWGDTQYF	TGTGCCAGCAGCTCCCCGTGGGGAGATACGCAGTATTTT
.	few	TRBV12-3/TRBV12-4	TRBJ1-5	CASGLGAFPQHF	TGTGCTAGTGGTTTGGGCGCGTTCCCTCAGCATTTT
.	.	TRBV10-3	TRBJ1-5	CAISESVGYEHF	TGTGCCATCAGTGAGTCTGTGGGCTACGAGCATTTT
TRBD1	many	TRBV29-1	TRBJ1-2	CSAGQGTTSYTF	TGCAGCGCCGGACAGGGAACGACGAGCTACACCTTC
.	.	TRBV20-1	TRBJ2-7	CSARSVSSYEQYF	TGCAGTGCTAGATCCGTTAGCTCCTACGAGCAGTACTTC
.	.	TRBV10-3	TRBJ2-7	CASQRSSYEQYF	TGTGCCAGCCAGCGGTCATCCTACGAGCAGTACTTC
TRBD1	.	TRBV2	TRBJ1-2	CASSEIGQGPGYTF	TGTGCCAGCAGTGAAATAGGACAGGGGCCCGGCTACACCTTC
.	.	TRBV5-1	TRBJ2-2	CASSLSGQRTTGELFF	TGCGCCAGCAGCTTAAGTGGACAACGAACGACCGGGGAGCTGTTTTTT
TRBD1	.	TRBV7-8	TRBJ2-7	CASRLPGQQSYEQYF	TGTGCCAGCCGTCTACCGGGACAGCAGTCCTACGAGCAGTACTTC
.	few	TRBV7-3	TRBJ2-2	CASSYRLTNTGELFF	TGTGCCAGCAGTTATCGGCTAACGAACACCGGGGAGCTGTTTTTT
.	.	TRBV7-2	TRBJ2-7	CASSVIYEQYF	TGTGCCAGCAGCGTCATCTACGAGCAGTACTTC
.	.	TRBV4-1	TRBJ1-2	CASSQGYPGRGYGYTF	TGCGCCAGCAGCCAAGGATACCCGGGAAGGGGATATGGCTACACCTTC